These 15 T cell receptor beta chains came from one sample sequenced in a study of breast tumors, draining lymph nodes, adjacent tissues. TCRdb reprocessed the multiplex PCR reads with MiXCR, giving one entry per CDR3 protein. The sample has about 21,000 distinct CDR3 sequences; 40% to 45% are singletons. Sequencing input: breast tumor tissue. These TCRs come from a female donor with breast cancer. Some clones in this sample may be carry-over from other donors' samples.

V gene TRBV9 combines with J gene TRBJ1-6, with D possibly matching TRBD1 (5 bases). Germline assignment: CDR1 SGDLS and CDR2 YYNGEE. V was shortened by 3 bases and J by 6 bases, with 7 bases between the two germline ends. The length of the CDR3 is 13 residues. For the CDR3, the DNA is TGTGCCAGCAGCGCGGGGCTTAATTCACCCCTCCACTTT. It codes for CASSAGLNSPLHF.

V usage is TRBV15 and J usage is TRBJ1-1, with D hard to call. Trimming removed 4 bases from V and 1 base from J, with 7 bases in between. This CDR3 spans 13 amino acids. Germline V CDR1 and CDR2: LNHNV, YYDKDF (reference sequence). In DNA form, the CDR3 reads TGTGCCACCAGCATTGGATCGAACACTGAAGCTTTCTTT. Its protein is CATSIGSNTEAFF.

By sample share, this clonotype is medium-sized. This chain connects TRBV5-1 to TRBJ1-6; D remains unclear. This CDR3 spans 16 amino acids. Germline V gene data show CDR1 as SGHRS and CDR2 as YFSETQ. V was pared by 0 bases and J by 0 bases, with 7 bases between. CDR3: CASSLAGSSYNSPLHF. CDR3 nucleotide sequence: TGCGCCAGCAGCTTGGCGGGGAGCTCCTATAATTCACCCCTCCACTTT.

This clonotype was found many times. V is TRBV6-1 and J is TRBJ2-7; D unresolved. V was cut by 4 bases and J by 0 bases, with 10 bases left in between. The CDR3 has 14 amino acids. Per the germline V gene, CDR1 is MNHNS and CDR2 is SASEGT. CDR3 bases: TGTGCCAGCAGTGTGACTGATGGCTCCTACGAGCAGTACTTC. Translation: CASSVTDGSYEQYF.

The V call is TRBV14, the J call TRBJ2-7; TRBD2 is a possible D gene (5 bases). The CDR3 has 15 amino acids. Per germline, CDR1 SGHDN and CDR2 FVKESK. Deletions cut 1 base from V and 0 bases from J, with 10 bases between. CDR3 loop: CASSQGTLSSYEQYF. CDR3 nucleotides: TGTGCCAGCAGCCAAGGGACTTTAAGCTCCTACGAGCAGTACTTC.

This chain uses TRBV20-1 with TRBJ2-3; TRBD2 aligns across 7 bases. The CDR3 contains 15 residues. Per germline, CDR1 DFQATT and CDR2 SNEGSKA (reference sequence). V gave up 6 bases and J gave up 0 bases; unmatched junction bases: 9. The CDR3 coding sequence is TGCAGTGCACCCTTAGCGGGTCGAAGCACAGATACGCAGTATTTT. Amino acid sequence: CSAPLAGRSTDTQYF.

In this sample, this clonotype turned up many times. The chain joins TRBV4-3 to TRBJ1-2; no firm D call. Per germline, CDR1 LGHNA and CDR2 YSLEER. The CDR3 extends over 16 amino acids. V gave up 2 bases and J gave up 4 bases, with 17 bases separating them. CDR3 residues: CASSQSQHWFSYGYTF. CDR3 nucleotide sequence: TGCGCCAGCAGCCAATCCCAACATTGGTTCTCCTATGGCTACACCTTC.

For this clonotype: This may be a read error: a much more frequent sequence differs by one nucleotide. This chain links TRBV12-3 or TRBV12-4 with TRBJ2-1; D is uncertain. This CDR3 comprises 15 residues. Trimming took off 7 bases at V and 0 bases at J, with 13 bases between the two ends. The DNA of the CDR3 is TGTGCCAGCAATTTCGCAGCGCTCTCCTACAATGAGCAGTTCTTC. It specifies CASNFAALSYNEQFF.

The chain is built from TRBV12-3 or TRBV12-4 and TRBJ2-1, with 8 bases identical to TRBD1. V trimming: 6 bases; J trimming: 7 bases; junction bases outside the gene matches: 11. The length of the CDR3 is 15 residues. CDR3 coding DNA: TGTGCCAGCAGCCCCGGGACAGGAGTTTTTAATGAGCAGTTCTTC. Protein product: CASSPGTGVFNEQFF.

The DNA for the CDR3 is TGTGCCAGCAGCCCGGAGGGGGCGAGCTCTGGGGCCAACGTCCTGACTTTC. The encoded protein is CASSPEGASSGANVLTF. J is TRBJ2-6 and V is TRBV11-2; D is possibly TRBD1 (7 bases). Trimming stripped 5 bases from V and 0 bases from J, with 14 bases between. This CDR3 contains 17 residues. Germline values: CDR1 SGHAT, CDR2 FQNNGV.

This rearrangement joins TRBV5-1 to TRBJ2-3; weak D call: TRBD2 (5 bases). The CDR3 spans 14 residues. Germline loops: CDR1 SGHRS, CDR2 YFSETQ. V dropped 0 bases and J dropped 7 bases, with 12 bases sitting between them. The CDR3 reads CASSLVTRANTQYF. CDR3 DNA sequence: TGCGCCAGCAGCTTGGTTACTAGGGCGAATACGCAGTATTTT.

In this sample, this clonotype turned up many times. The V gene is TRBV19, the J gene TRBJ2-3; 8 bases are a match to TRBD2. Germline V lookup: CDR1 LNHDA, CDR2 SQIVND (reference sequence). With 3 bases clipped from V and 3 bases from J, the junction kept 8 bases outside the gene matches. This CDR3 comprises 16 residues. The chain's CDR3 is CASSMTAGGPTDTQYF. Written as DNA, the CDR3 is TGTGCCAGTAGTATGACGGCGGGAGGCCCTACAGATACGCAGTATTTT.

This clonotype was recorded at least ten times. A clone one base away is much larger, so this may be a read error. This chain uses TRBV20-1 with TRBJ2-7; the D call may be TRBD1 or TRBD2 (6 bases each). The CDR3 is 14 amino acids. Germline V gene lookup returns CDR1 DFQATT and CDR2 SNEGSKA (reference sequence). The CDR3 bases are TGCAGCGCACGACCGGGACCGGGGGCGTCCGAGCAGTACTTC. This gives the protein CSARPGPGASEQYF.

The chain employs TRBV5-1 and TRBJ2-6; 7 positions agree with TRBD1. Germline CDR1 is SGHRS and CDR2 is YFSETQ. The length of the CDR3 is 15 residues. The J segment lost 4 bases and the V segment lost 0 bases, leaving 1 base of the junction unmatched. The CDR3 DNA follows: TGCGCCAGCAGCTTGGGGGGACAGGGGGCCAACGTCCTGACTTTC. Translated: CASSLGGQGANVLTF.

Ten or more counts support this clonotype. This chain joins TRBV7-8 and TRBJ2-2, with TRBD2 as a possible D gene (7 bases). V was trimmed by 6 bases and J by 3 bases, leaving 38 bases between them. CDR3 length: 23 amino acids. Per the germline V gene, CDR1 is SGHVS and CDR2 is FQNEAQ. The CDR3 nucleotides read TGTGCCAGCAGGTGGACCCGCGCGGGGGCCAAACAGGAACAACCCCGTGACACCGGGGAGCTGTTTTTT. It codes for CASRWTRAGAKQEQPRDTGELFF. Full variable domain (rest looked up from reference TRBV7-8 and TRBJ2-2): GAGVSQSPRYKVAKRGQDVALRCDPISGHVSLFWYQQALGQGPEFLTYFQNEAQLDKSGLPSDRFFAERPEGSVSTLKIQRTQQEDSAVYLCASRWTRAGAKQEQPRDTGELFFGEGSRLTVL.